The entry below describes one T cell receptor (beta chain). Its antigen is not known. This entry belongs to a study of blood T cells in healthy people across ages. Primers used in a second PCR of about 6 to 11 cycles were a sample-barcoded 5' primer and a J-beta primer mix. Each CDR3 protein gets one entry after TCRdb re-called the 5' RACE reads with MiXCR. The repertoire holds roughly 800,000 distinct CDR3 sequences, with roughly 25% as singletons. Findings and caveats of the study: Changes seen in expanded clonotypes were possibly confounded by donor CMV status left unknown.

These data are also associated with another study on T cells of mothers and their children. This second study says: The study found thymic selection shapes TCR recombination output similarly in related and unrelated pairs. The search for persistent microchimeric T cell clones detected none.

This clonotype originated in a boy younger than 18 in good health. Sequenced: blood.

Written as DNA, the CDR3 is TGTGCCAGCAGCTTACAACTACTCAATGAGCAGTTCTTC. As protein: CASSLQLLNEQFF. The chain recombines TRBV7-2 with TRBJ2-1, with D uncertain. Looked up from germline, CDR1 is SGHTA and CDR2 is FQGNSA. The V and J ends lost 2 bases and 6 bases respectively, with 8 bases between them. CDR3 length: 13 residues.